The clone carrying this T cell receptor beta chain was detected only a few times. Its antigen remains unidentified. The sample belongs to a study of beta chain features in type 1 diabetes. Turning to the study itself: Patient and healthy donor groups were alike in age, gender and cell yields. Study-level findings and limits: Moderate but significant shortening of TCRB CDR3s was recorded in all four CD4+ subsets from Type 1 diabetes patients.

The CDR3 length is 14 residues. From germline, CDR1 is MNHEY and CDR2 SMNVEV (reference sequence). V dropped 4 bases and J dropped 3 bases, with 12 bases sitting between them. Each sorted population was over 98% pure. All of the isolated RNA was reverse transcribed, so expressed TCRB transcripts were sequenced. TCRdb's table, derived via immunoSEQ multiplex PCR, lists solely in-frame clones and lacks some. The sample lists hundreds of thousands of clones, roughly a sixth occurring once. This clonotype originated in a man younger than 35 in good health. This chain connects TRBV27 to TRBJ1-1; D uncertain. Material: naive CD4+ T cells from blood. The CDR3 nucleotides read TGTGCCAGCAGTTCCCCGATTAGGGACACTGAAGCTTTCTTT. Its translation: CASSSPIRDTEAFF.